The T cell receptor (beta chain) under discussion was sequenced for a study of T cell responses to AZD1222 COVID-19 vaccine. The protocol was immunoSEQ multiplex PCR, while the TCRdb copy is restricted to in-frame clones and leaves out a portion. The sample lists about 93,000 clones, roughly 88% occurring once. V was pared by 4 bases and J by 14 bases, with 14 bases between. The germline CDR1 and CDR2 sequences are KGHSH and LQKENI. This CDR3 comprises 11 residues. The clonotype originates from an adult in good health. V gene TRBV18 combines with J gene TRBJ1-2; D gene ambiguous. Sequenced here: peripheral blood, sampled on day 0 of AZD1222 vaccination. For the CDR3, the DNA is TGTGCCAGCTCACAGGAGCTCCTACTAACCTTC. This encodes CASSQELLLTF.